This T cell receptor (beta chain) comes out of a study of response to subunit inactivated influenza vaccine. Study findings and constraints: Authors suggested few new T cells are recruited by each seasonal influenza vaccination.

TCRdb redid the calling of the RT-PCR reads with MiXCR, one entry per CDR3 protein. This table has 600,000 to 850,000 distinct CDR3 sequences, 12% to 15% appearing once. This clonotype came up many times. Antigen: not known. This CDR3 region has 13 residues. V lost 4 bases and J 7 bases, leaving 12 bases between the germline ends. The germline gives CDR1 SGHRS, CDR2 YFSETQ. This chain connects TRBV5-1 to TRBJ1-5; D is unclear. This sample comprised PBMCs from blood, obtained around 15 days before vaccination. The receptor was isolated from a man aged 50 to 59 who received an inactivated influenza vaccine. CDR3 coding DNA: TGCGCCAGCAGCCCCAGTGGGGAACAGCCCCAGCATTTT. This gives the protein CASSPSGEQPQHF.